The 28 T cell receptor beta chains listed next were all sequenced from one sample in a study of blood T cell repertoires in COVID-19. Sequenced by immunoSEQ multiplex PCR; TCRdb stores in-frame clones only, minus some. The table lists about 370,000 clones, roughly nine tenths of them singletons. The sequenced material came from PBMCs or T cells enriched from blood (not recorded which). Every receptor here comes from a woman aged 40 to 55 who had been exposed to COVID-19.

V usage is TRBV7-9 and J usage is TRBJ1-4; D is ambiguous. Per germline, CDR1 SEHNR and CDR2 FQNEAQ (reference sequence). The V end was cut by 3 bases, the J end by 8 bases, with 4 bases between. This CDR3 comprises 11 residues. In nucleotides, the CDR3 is TGTGCCAGCAGCTTTGAGGAAAAACTGTTTTTT. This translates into CASSFEEKLFF.

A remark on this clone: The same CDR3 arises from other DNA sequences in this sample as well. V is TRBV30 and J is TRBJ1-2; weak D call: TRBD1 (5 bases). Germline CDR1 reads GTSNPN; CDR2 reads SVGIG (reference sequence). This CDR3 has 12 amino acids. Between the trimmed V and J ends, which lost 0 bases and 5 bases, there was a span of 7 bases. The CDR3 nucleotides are TGTGCCTGGAGTGTCGGGGGATATGGCTACACCTTC. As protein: CAWSVGGYGYTF.

CDR3 loop: CASSGGLDTQYF. Here the CDR3 DNA reads TGCGCCAGCAGTGGGGGCCTAGATACGCAGTATTTT. V and J are TRBV10-1 and TRBJ2-3; D might be TRBD1 (5 bases). This CDR3 has 12 residues. The V end was cut by 4 bases, the J end by 5 bases, with 7 bases between. CDR1 and CDR2 (germline): WNHNN, SYGVQD (reference sequence).

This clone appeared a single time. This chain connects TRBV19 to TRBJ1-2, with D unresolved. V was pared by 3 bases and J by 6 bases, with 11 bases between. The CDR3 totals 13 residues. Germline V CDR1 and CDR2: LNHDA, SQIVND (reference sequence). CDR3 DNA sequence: TGTGCCAGTAGTATGGGTCGGGGAGATGGCTACACCTTC. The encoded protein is CASSMGRGDGYTF. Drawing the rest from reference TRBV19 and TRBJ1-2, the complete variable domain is DGGITQSPKYLFRKEGQNVTLSCEQNLNHDAMYWYRQDPGQGLRLIYYSQIVNDFQKGDIAEGYSVSREKKESFPLTVTSAQKNPTAFYLCASSMGRGDGYTFGSGTRLTVV.

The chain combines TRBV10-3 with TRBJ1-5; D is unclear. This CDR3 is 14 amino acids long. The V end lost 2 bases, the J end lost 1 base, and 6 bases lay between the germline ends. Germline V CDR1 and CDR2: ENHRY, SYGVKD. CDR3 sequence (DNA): TGTGCCATCAGTGAGGGAGTCAGCAATCAGCCCCAGCATTTT. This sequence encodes CAISEGVSNQPQHF.

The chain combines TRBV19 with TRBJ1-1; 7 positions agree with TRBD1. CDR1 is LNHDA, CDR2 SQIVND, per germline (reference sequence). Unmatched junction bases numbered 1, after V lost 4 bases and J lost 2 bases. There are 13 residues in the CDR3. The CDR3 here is CASSRQGNTEAFF. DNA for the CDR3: TGTGCCAGTAGTAGACAGGGTAACACTGAAGCTTTCTTT. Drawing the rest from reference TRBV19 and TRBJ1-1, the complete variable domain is DGGITQSPKYLFRKEGQNVTLSCEQNLNHDAMYWYRQDPGQGLRLIYYSQIVNDFQKGDIAEGYSVSREKKESFPLTVTSAQKNPTAFYLCASSRQGNTEAFFGQGTRLTVV.

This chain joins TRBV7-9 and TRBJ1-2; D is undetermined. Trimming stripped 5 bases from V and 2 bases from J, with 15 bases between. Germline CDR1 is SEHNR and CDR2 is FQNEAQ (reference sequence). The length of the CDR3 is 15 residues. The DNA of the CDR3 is TGTGCCAGCAGCCTGAAGACACCAGAGAACTATGGCTACACCTTC. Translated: CASSLKTPENYGYTF.

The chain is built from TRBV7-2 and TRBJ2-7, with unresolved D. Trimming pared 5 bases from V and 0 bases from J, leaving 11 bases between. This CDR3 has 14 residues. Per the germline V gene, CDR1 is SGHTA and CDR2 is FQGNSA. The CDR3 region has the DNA TGTGCCAGCAGCCCTACCCCGCTCTCCTACGAGCAGTACTTC. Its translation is CASSPTPLSYEQYF.

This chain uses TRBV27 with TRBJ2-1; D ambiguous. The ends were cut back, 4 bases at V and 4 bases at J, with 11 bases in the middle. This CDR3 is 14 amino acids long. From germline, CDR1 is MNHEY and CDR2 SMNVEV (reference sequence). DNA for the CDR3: TGTGCCAGCAGTTCCCGAAGCGATTACAATGAGCAGTTCTTC. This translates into CASSSRSDYNEQFF.

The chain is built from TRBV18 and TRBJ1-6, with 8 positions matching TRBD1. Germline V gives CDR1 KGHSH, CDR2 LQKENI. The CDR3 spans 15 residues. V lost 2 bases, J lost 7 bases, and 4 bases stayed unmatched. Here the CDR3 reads CASSPTGGLNSPLHF. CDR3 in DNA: TGTGCCAGCTCACCAACAGGGGGTTTGAATTCACCCCTCCACTTT.

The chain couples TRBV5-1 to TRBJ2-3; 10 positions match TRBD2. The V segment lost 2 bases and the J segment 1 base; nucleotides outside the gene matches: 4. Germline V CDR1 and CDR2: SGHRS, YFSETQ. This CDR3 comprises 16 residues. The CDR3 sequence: CASSLAGGLGTDTQYF. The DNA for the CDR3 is TGCGCCAGCAGCTTAGCGGGGGGGCTGGGCACAGATACGCAGTATTTT.

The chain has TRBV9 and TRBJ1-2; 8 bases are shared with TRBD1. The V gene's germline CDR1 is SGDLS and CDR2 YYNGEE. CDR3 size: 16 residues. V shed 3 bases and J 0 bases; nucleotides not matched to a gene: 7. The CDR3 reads CASSAPGQGTNYGYTF. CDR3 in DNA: TGTGCCAGCAGCGCGCCCGGACAGGGAACTAACTATGGCTACACCTTC.

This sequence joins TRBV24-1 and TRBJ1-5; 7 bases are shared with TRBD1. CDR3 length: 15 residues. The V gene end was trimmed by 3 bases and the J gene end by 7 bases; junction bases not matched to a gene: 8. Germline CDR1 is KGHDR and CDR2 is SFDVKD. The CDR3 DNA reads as TGTGCCACCAGTGATAGTCAGGGGGGTCGACAGCCCCAGCATTTT. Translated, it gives CATSDSQGGRQPQHF.

CDR3 residues: CASSQATTDQETQYF. The CDR3 nucleotides are TGTGCCAGCAGCCAAGCCACGACTGATCAAGAGACCCAGTACTTC. V usage is TRBV4-2 and J usage is TRBJ2-5; no firm D call. The CDR3 consists of 15 residues. Germline CDR1 and CDR2: LGHNA and YNFKEQ. The V and J ends lost 1 base and 2 bases respectively, with 11 bases between them.

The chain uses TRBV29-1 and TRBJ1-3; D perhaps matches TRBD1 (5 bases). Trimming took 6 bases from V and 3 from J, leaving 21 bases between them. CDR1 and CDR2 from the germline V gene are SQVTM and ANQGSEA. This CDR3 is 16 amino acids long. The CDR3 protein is CSVAGYTRDSGNTIYF. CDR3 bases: TGCAGCGTGGCAGGGTACACCCGAGATAGTGGAAACACCATATATTTT.

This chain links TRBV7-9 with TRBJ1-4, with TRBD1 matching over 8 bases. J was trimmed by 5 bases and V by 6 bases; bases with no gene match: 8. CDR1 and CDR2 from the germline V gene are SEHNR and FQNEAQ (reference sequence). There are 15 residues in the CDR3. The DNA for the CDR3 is TGTGCCAGCAGTTTAAATACAGGGGGGAATGAAAAACTGTTTTTT. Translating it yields CASSLNTGGNEKLFF.

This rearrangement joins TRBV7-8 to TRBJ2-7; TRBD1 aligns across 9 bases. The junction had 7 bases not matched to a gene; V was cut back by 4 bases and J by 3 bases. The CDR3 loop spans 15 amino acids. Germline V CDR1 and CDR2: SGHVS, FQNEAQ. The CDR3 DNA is TGTGCCAGCAGCTCAGTCCCGGGACAGGGCTACGAGCAGTACTTC. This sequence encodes CASSSVPGQGYEQYF.

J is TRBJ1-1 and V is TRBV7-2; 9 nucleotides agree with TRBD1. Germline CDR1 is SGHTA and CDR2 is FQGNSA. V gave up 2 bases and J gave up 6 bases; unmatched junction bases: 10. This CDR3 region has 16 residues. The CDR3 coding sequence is TGTGCCAGCAGCTTACATACCGGGACAGGGTTCCCTGAAGCTTTCTTT. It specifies CASSLHTGTGFPEAFF.

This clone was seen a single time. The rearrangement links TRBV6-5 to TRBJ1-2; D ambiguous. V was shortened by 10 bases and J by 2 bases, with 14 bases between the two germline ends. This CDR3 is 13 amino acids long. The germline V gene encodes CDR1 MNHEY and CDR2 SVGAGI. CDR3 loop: CATHPPVNYGYTF. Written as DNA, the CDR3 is TGTGCCACCCATCCCCCAGTGAACTATGGCTACACCTTC.

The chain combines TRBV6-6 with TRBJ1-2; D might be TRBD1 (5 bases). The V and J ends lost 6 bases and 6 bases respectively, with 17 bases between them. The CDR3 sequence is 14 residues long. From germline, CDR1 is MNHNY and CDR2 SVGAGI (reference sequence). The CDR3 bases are TGTGCCAGCAGCCGCCAGGGTATGAGAGATGGCTACACCTTC. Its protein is CASSRQGMRDGYTF.

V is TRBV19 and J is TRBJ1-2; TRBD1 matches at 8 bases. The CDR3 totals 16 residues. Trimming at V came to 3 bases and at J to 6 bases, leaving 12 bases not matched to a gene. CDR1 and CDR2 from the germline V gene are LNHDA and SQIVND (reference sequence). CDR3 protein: CASSIPRQGTLDGYTF. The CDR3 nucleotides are TGTGCCAGTAGTATCCCGAGACAGGGGACGTTAGATGGCTACACCTTC.

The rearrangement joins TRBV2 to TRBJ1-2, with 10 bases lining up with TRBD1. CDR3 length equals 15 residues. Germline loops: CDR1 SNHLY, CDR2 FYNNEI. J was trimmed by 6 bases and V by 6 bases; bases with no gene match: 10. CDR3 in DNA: TGTGCCAGCAGCTATTATTCGACAGGGGGCGATGGCTACACCTTC. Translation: CASSYYSTGGDGYTF.

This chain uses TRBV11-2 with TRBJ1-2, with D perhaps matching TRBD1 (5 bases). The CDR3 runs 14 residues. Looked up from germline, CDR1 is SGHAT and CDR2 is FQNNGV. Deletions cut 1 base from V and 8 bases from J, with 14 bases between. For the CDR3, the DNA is TGTGCCAGCAGCTTAGCCTTAGGGGAGGGCGGCTACACCTTC. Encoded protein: CASSLALGEGGYTF.

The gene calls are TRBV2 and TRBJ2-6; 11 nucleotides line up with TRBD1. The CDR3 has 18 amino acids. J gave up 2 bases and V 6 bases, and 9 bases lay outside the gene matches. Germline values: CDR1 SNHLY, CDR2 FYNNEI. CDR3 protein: CASRMDRGRGAGANVLTF. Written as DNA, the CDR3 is TGTGCCAGCAGGATGGACAGGGGGCGAGGGGCTGGGGCCAACGTCCTGACTTTC. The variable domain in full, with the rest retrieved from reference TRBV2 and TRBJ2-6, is EPEVTQTPSHQVTQMGQEVILRCVPISNHLYFYWYRQILGQKVEFLVSFYNNEISEKSEIFDDQFSVERPDGSNFTLKIRSTKLEDSAMYFCASRMDRGRGAGANVLTFGAGSRLTVL.

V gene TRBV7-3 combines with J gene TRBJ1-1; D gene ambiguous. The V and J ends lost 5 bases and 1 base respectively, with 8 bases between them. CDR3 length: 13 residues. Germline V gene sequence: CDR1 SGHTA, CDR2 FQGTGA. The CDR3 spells CASSPLANTEAFF. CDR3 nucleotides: TGTGCCAGCAGCCCATTGGCGAACACTGAAGCTTTCTTT.

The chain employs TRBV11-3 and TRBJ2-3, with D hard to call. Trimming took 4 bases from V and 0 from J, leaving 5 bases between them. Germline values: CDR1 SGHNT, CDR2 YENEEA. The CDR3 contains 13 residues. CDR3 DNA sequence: TGTGCCAGCAGCTCCGGTAGCACAGATACGCAGTATTTT. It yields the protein CASSSGSTDTQYF. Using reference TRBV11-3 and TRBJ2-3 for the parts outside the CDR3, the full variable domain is EAGVVQSPRYKIIEKKQPVAFWCNPISGHNTLYWYLQNLGQGPELLIRYENEEAVDDSQLPKDRFSAERLKGVDSTLKIQPAELGDSAVYLCASSSGSTDTQYFGPGTRLTVL.

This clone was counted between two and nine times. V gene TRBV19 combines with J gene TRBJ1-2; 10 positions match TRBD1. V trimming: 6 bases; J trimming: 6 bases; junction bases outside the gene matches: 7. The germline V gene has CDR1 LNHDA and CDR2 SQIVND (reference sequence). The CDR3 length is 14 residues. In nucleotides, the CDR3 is TGTGCCAGTAGATCACCGGGACAGGGGAATGGCTACACCTTC. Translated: CASRSPGQGNGYTF.

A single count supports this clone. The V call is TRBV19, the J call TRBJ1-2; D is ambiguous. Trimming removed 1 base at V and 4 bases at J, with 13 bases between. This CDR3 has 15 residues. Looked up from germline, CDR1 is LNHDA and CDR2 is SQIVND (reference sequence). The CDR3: CASSIGGSDGYGYTF. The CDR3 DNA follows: TGTGCCAGTAGTATAGGCGGGTCGGACGGCTATGGCTACACCTTC.